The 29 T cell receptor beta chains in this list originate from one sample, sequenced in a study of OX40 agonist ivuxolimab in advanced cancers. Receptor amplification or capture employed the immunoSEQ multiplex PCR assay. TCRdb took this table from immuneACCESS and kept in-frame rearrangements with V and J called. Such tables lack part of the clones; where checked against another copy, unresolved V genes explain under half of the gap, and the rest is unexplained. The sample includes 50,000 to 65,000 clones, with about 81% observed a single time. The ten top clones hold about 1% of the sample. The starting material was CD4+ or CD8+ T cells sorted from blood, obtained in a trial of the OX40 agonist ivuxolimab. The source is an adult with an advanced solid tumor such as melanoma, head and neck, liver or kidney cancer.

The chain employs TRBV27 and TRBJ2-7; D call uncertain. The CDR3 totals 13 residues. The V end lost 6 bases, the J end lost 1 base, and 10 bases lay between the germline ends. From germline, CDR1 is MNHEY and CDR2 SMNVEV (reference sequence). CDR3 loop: CASRFRQSYEQYF. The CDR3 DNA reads TGTGCCAGCAGGTTTAGGCAGTCCTACGAGCAGTACTTC.

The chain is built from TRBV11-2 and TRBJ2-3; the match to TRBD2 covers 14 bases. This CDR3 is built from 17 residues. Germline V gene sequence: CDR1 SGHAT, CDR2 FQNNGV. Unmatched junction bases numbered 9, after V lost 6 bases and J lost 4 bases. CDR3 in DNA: TGTGCCAGCAGTCAGTCATTGGGACTAGCGGGGGCAGATACGCAGTATTTT. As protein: CASSQSLGLAGADTQYF.

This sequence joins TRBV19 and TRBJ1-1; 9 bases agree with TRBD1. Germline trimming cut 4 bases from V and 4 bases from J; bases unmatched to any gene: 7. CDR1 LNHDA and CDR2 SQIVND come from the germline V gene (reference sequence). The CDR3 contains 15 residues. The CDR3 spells CASSTGDRVLTEAFF. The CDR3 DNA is TGTGCCAGTAGTACAGGGGACAGGGTACTCACTGAAGCTTTCTTT.

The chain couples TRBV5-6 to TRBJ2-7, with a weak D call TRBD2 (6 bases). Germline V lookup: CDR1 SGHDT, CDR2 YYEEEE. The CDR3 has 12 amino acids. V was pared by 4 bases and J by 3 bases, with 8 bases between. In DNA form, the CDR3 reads TGTGCCAGCAGCCAGCGGGTCTACGAGCAGTACTTC. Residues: CASSQRVYEQYF. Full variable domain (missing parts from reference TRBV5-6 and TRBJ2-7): DAGVTQSPTHLIKTRGQQVTLRCSPKSGHDTVSWYQQALGQGPQFIFQYYEEEERQRGNFPDRFSGHQFPNYSSELNVNALLLGDSALYLCASSQRVYEQYFGPGTRLTVT.

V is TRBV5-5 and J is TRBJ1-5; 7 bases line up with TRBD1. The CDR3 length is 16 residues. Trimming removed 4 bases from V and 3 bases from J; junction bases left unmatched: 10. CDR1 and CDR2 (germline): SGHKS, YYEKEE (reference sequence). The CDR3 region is CASSPLQGTNNQPQHF. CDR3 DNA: TGTGCCAGCAGCCCACTACAGGGGACAAACAATCAGCCCCAGCATTTT.

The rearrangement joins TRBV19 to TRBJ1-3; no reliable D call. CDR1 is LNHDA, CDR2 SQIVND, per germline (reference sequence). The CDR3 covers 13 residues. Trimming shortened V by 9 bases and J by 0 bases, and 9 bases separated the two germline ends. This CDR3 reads CASSRNSGNTIYF. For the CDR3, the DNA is TGTGCCAGCTCCCGTAACTCTGGAAACACCATATATTTT. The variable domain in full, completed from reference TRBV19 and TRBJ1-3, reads DGGITQSPKYLFRKEGQNVTLSCEQNLNHDAMYWYRQDPGQGLRLIYYSQIVNDFQKGDIAEGYSVSREKKESFPLTVTSAQKNPTAFYLCASSRNSGNTIYFGEGSWLTVV.

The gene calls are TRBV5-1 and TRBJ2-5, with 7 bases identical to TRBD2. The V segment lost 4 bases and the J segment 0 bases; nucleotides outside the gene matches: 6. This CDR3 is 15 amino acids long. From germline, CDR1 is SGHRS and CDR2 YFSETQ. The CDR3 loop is CASSRDYRYQETQYF. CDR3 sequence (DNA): TGCGCCAGCAGCCGGGACTACCGGTACCAAGAGACCCAGTACTTC.

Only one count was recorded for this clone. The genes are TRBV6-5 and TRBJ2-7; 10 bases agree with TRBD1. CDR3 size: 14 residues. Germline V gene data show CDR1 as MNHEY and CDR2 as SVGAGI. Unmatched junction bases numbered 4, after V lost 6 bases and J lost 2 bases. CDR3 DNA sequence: TGTGCCAGCAGCCGCGGACAGGGGGCCTACGAGCAGTACTTC. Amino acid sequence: CASSRGQGAYEQYF.

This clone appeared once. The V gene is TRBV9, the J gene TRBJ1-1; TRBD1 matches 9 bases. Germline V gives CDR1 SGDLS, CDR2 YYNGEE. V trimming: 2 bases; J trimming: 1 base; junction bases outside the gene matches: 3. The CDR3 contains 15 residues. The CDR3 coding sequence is TGTGCCAGCAGCGTTTTGGGACAGGGGAACACTGAAGCTTTCTTT. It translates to CASSVLGQGNTEAFF.

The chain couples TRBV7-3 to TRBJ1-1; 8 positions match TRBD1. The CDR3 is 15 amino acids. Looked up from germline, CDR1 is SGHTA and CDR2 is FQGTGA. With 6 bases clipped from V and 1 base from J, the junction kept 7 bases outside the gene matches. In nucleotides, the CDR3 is TGTGCCAGCAGACCCAGGACAGGGCAGAACACTGAAGCTTTCTTT. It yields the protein CASRPRTGQNTEAFF.

The CDR3 DNA reads as TGTGCCAGCAGTTCAATATCAGAGGGGGCGAACTATGGCTACACCTTC. Encoded protein: CASSSISEGANYGYTF. V usage is TRBV27 and J usage is TRBJ1-2; 7 bases are shared with TRBD1. CDR3 length: 16 amino acids. V was clipped by 4 bases and J by 2 bases; unmatched bases: 10. Germline V gene lookup returns CDR1 MNHEY and CDR2 SMNVEV (reference sequence).

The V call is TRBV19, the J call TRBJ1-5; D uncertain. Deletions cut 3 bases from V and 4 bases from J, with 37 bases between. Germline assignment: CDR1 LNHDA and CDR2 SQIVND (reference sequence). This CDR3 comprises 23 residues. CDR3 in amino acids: CASSIYPSSWTSLIAIFNQPQHF. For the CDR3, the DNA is TGTGCCAGTAGTATTTATCCCTCGAGTTGGACCTCACTGATAGCAATCTTTAATCAGCCCCAGCATTTT.

CDR3 sequence: CASIKLGPADTQYF. The CDR3 nucleotides are TGTGCCAGCATTAAGTTGGGTCCGGCAGATACGCAGTATTTT. V gene TRBV28 combines with J gene TRBJ2-3; D call uncertain. Deletions cut 7 bases from V and 4 bases from J, with 15 bases between. Germline V gives CDR1 MDHEN, CDR2 SYDVKM. CDR3 length: 14 amino acids.

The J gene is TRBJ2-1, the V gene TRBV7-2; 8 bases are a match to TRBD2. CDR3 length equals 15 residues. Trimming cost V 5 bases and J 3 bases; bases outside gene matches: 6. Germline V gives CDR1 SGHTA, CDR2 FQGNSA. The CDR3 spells CASSARTSNYNEQFF. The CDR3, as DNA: TGTGCCAGCAGCGCACGGACTAGCAACTACAATGAGCAGTTCTTC.

DNA of the CDR3: TGTGCCAGCAGTCGGGGACAGGGGGAGTCTCAGCCCCAGCATTTT. Protein: CASSRGQGESQPQHF. The rearrangement links TRBV2 to TRBJ1-5; TRBD1 matches at 11 bases. V shed 5 bases, J shed 6 bases, and the junction held 6 bases outside the gene matches. Germline-derived CDR1 and CDR2 are SNHLY and FYNNEI. This CDR3 is 15 amino acids long.

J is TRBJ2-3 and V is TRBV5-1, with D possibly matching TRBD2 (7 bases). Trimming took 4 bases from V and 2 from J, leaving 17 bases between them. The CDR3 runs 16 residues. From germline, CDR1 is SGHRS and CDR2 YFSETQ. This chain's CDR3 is CASSPVRGGNTDTQYF. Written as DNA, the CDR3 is TGCGCCAGCAGCCCCGTTAGGGGGGGGAACACAGATACGCAGTATTTT. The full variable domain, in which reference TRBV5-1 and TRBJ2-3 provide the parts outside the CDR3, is KAGVTQTPRYLIKTRGQQVTLSCSPISGHRSVSWYQQTPGQGLQFLFEYFSETQRNKGNFPGRFSGRQFSNSRSEMNVSTLELGDSALYLCASSPVRGGNTDTQYFGPGTRLTVL.

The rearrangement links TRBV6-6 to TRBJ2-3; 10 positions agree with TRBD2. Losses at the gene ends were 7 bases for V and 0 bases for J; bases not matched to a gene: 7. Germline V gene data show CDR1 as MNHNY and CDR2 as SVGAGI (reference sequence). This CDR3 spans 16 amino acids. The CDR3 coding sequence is TGTGCCAGCATTGTTAGCGGGGGGATGAGCACAGATACGCAGTATTTT. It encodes CASIVSGGMSTDTQYF.

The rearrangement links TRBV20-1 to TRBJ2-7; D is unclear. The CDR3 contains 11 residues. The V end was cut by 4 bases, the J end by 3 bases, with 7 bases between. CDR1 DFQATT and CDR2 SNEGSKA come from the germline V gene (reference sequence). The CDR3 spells CSANQVYEQYF. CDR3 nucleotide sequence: TGCAGTGCTAACCAGGTCTACGAGCAGTACTTC.

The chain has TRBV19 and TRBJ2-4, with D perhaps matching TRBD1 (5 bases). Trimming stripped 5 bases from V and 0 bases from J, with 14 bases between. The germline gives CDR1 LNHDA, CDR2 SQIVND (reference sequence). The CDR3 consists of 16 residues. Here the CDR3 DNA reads TGTGCCAGTAGTGAAACTGACAGACTAGCCAAAAACATTCAGTACTTC. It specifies CASSETDRLAKNIQYF.

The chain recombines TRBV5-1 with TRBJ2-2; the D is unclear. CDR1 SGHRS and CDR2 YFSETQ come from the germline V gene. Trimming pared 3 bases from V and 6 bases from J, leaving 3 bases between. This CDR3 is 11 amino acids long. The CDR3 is CASSWAGELFF. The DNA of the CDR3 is TGCGCCAGCAGCTGGGCCGGGGAGCTGTTTTTT.

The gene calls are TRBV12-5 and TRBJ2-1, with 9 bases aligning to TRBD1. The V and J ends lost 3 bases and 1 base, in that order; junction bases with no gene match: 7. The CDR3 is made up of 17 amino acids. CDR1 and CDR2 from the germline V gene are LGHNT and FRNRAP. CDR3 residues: CASGLPGTGNSYNEQFF. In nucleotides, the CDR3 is TGTGCTAGTGGTTTACCCGGGACAGGGAATTCCTACAATGAGCAGTTCTTC.

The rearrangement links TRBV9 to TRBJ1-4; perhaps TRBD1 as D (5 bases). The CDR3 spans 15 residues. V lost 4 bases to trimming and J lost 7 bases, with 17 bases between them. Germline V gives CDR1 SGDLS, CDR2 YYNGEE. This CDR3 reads CASSPLGGPAEKLFF. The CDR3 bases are TGTGCCAGCAGCCCCCTGGGGGGTCCGGCTGAAAAACTGTTTTTT.

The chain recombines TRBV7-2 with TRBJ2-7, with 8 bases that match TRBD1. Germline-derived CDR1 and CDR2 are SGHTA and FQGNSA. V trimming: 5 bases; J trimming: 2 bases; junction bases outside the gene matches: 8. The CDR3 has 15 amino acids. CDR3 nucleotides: TGTGCCAGCAGCCGACAGGGGCGGTTGACCTACGAGCAGTACTTC. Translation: CASSRQGRLTYEQYF. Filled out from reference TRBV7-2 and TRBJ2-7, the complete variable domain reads GAGVSQSPSNKVTEKGKDVELRCDPISGHTALYWYRQSLGQGLEFLIYFQGNSAPDKSGLPSDRFSAERTGGSVSTLTIQRTQQEDSAVYLCASSRQGRLTYEQYFGPGTRLTVT.

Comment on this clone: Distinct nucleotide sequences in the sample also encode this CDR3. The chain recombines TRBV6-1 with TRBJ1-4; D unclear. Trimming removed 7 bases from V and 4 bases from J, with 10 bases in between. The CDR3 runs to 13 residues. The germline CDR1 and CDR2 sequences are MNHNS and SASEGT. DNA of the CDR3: TGTGCCAGCACCACCGGAGTTAATGAAAAACTGTTTTTT. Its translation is CASTTGVNEKLFF.

The CDR3 bases are TGCGCCAGCAGCCAAGACCAAGACCCCGGCACTGAAGCTTTCTTT. As protein: CASSQDQDPGTEAFF. The rearrangement joins TRBV4-1 to TRBJ1-1; D gene unclear. V lost 0 bases and J 4 bases, leaving 12 bases between the germline ends. The CDR3 runs to 15 residues. The germline gives CDR1 MGHRA, CDR2 YSYEKL.

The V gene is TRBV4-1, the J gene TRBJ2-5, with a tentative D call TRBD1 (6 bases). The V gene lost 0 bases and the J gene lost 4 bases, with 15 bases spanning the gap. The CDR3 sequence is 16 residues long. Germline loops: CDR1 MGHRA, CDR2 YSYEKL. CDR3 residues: CASSQDPSGGTETQYF. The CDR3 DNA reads TGCGCCAGCAGCCAAGACCCGAGTGGGGGCACAGAGACCCAGTACTTC.

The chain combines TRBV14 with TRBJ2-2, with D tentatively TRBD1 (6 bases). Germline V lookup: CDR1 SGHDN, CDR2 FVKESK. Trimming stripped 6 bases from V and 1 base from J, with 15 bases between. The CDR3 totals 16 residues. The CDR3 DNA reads TGTGCCAGCAGACCAGTTACAGGGATGAACACCGGGGAGCTGTTTTTT. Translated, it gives CASRPVTGMNTGELFF.

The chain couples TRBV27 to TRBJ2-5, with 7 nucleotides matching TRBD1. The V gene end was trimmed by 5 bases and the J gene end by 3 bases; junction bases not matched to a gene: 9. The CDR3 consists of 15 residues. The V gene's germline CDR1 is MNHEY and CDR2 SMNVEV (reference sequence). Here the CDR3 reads CASSPRDRVKETQYF. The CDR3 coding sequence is TGTGCCAGCAGTCCGAGGGACAGAGTAAAAGAGACCCAGTACTTC.

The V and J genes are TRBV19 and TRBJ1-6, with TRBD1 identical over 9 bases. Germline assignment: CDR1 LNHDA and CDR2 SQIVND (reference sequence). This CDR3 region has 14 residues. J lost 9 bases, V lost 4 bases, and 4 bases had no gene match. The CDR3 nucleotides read TGTGCCAGTAGTACAACAGGGGGCAGTTCACCCCTCCACTTT. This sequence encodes CASSTTGGSSPLHF.